This TCR beta chain was captured in a study of regulatory T cells in long-lasting Graves disease (dated by TCRdb to the early 2020s). A note on the overall study: To count as having persistent Graves' disease, a patient had to have received antithyroid drug treatment for over 5 years with TSH receptor autoantibodies remaining persistently positive. TCR sequencing covered some 13 persistent and around 20 newly diagnosed Graves' disease patients, some 33 samples in total. The study took place in China and was registered as a clinical trial. Persistent Graves' disease patients in the clinical cohort had taken antithyroid drugs for 8 to 12 years on average. Peripheral blood TCR sequencing and RNA sequencing compared persistent Graves' disease patients with newly diagnosed Graves' disease patients. Study-wide conclusions, independent of this receptor: A larger number of public clonotypes was shared among persistent patients (over 2,500) than among newly diagnosed patients (roughly 980). Sequencing and analysis were restricted to the TCR beta chain. The authors noted that the small sample size was a limitation that may lower accuracy. Persistent disease showed preferential use of TRBV28, TRBJ1-2 and TRBJ2-5, whereas newly diagnosed disease favored TRBV20-1 and TRBJ2-1. Compared with newly diagnosed patients, patients with persistent Graves' disease had lower TCR Shannon entropy and fewer highly expanded clones, which suggests clonal expansion. Peripheral blood alone was examined, since thyroid tissue, which constituted the primary lesion, could not be accessed.

This clonotype was observed a handful of times. Its antigen is currently not known. Per-nucleotide qualities are absent, and no much larger clonotype sits a single base away. Library preparation employed multiplex PCR. The reads were generated on an Illumina HiSeq 4000. iRepertoire HTBI primers and Arm-PCR amplification of CDR3 regions were used to construct TCR beta libraries. PCR products were gel purified before sequencing. On the authors' methods: A total of 60 to 80 TRBV and under 15 TRBJ segments were identified across samples and were used for gene usage analysis of CDR3 amino acid clonotypes. Filtered high-quality paired reads were merged into contigs using COPE and FqMerger. Contigs were aligned with BLAST to IMGT TRBV, TRBD and TRBJ reference genes, and CDR3 was defined per IMGT. Highly expanded clones were defined as clonotypes with a frequency above 0.1%. Repertoire diversity was measured by Shannon entropy, and V-J evenness by the Gini coefficient. A clonotype was considered public if more than one individual shared it. TCRdb applied fastp at Q25 and MiXCR to the public reads, then kept only in-frame beta chains. Identical CDR3 proteins give one entry, which carries the most common genes and DNA. These V and J calls originate from TCRdb's pipeline instead of the authors' own analysis. Counted in this sample were 700,000 or so distinct CDR3 sequences; around 30% of them appeared once. The ten most abundant clones make up 42% of the sample.

Per the publication, the time point label means: persistent/refractory GD, antithyroid drugs over 5 years with positive TRAb. RNA was extracted from PBMCs in TRIzol for both TCR sequencing and RNA sequencing. Graves' disease was diagnosed according to American Thyroid Association guidelines. Patients were recruited from an endocrinology department in Xi'an, China. Each patient gave 9 to 10 milliliters of peripheral blood, collected in an EDTA anticoagulant tube. Ficoll Paque Plus density gradient separation was used to isolate PBMCs, and no further T cell sorting was performed. An Agilent 2100 Bioanalyzer and agarose gel were used to assess RNA quality, and a NanoDrop 2000 was used to measure RNA concentration. The CDR3 contains 16 residues, cysteine and phenylalanine counted. Just the 48-base CDR3 DNA is kept, in frame starting at base 1. The germline V gene gives CDR1 as SGHDN and CDR2 as FVKESK. The germline ends are 15 bases apart after V is trimmed by 1 base and J by 3 bases.

Sequenced material: peripheral blood mononuclear cells (PBMCs), taken when the disease was refractory, from a patient treated with antithyroid drugs. This TCR was recovered from a female donor with Graves disease. The rearranged chain carries TRBV14 and TRBJ2-5, with the D gene not confidently named. CDR3 loop: CASSQVSSFPEETQYF. The nucleotides are TGTGCCAGCAGCCAAGTTTCCAGCTTCCCCGAAGAGACCCAGTACTTC.